This passage covers 3 T cell receptor beta chains from one sample sequenced in a study of shared clonotypes between healthy human individuals. Repertoires were generated with immunoSEQ multiplex PCR, while TCRdb's copy carries only in-frame clones and drops some. The sample has about 2.1 million clones; roughly 95% are singletons. CD45RO-negative cells were positively selected for CCR7, leaving out terminally differentiated effector memory CD45RA+ cells. The material sequenced was naive CD8+ T cells from PBMCs. These receptors were taken from a man aged 18 to 30 in good health. Some clones in this sample may be carry-over from other donors' samples.

This chain joins TRBV21-1 and TRBJ2-7; no check of the table's D call, TRBD2, against the DNA was made. TRBV21-1 is shown as a pseudogene. The CDR3 sequence is 15 residues long. The CDR3 bases are TGTGCCAGCAGCCCCTTCGACGCGGGGGCAAGGGGGCAGTACTTC. The encoded protein is CASSPFDAGARGQYF.

The chain has TRBV6-4 and TRBJ1-2; D is ambiguous. The CDR3 covers 15 residues. Trimming left V 0 bases short and J 4 bases short, with 12 bases between. The germline V gene has CDR1 MRHNA and CDR2 SNTAGT. CDR3 nucleotides: TGTGCCAGCAGTGACTCCGACGGGCCCCCCTATGGCTACACCTTC. Residues: CASSDSDGPPYGYTF.

V gene TRBV6-1 combines with J gene TRBJ2-7; 10 positions agree with TRBD1. Germline trimming cut 3 bases from V and 3 bases from J; bases unmatched to any gene: 5. Germline V CDR1 and CDR2: MNHNS, SASEGT. This CDR3 spans 15 amino acids. In nucleotides, the CDR3 is TGTGCCAGCAGTGATCGGACAGGGGGATTCTACGAGCAGTACTTC. Translated, it gives CASSDRTGGFYEQYF.